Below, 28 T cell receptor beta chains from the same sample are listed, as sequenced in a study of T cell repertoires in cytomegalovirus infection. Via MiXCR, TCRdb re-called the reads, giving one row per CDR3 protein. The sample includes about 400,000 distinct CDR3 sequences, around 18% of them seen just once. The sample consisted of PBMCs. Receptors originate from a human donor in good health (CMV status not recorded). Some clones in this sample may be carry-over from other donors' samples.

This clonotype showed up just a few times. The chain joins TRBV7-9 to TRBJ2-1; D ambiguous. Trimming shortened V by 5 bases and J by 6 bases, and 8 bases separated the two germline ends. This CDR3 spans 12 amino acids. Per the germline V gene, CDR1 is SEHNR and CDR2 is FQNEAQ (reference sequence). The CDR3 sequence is CASSVSLNEQFF. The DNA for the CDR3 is TGTGCCAGCAGCGTCAGCCTCAATGAGCAGTTCTTC.

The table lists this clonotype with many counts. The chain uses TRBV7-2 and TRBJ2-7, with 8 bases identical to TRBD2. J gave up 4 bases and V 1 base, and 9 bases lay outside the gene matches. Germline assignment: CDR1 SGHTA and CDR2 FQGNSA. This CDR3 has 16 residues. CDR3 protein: CASSLGRPSGSYEQYF. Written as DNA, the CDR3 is TGTGCCAGCAGCTTAGGTCGGCCAAGCGGGAGTTACGAGCAGTACTTC.

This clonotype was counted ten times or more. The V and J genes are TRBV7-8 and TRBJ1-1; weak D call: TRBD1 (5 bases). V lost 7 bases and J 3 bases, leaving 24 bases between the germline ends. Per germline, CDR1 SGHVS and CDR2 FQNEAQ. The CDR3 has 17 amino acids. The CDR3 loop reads CASTTRPPARGDTEAFF. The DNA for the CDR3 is TGTGCCAGCACCACCCGTCCCCCTGCACGGGGGGACACTGAAGCTTTCTTT.

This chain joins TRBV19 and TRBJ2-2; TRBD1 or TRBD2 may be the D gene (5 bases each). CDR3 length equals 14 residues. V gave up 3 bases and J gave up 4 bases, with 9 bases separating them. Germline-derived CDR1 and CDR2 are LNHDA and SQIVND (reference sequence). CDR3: CASSIRGITGELFF. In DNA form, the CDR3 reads TGTGCCAGTAGTATCCGGGGCATCACCGGGGAGCTGTTTTTT.

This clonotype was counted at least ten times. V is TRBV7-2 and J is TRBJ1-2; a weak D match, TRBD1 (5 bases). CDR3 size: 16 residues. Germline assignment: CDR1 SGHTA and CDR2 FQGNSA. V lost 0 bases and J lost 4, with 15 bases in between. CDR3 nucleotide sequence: TGTGCCAGCAGCTTAGCGGGGGAACAGCGTATCTATGGCTACACCTTC. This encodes CASSLAGEQRIYGYTF.

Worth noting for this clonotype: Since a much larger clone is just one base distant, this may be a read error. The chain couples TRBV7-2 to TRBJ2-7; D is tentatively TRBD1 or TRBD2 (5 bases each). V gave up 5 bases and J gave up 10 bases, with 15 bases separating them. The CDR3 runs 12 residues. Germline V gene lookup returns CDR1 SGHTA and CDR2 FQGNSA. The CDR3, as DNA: TGTGCCAGCAGCCCCTACAGCAGGGACCAGTACTTC. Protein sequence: CASSPYSRDQYF.

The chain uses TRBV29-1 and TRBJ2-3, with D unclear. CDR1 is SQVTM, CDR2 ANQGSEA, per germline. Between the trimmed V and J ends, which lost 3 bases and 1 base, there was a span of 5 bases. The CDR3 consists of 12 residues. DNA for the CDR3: TGCAGCGTTGACTCCCGCACAGATACGCAGTATTTT. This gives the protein CSVDSRTDTQYF.

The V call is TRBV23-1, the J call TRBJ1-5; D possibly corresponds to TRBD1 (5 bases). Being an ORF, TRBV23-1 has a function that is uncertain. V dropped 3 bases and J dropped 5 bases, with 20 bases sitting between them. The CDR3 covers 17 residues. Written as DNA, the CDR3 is TGCGCCAGCAGTCACAGGGTCCGCATCGATCCTGATCAGCCCCAGCATTTT. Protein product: CASSHRVRIDPDQPQHF.

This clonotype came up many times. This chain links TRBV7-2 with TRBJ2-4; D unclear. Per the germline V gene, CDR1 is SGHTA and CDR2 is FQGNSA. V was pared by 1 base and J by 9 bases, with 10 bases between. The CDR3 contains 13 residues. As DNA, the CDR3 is TGTGCCAGCAGCTTAGAATATCTGGGCATTCAGTACTTC. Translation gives CASSLEYLGIQYF.

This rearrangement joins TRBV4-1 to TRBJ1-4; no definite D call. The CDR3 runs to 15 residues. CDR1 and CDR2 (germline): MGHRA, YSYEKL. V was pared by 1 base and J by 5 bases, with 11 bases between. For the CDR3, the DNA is TGCGCCAGCAGCCAAGCGGGTTACGGAAATGAAAAACTGTTTTTT. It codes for CASSQAGYGNEKLFF.

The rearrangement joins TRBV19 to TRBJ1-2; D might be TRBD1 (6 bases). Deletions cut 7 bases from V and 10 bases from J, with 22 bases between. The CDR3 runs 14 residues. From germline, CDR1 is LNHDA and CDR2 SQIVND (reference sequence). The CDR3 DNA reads TGTGCCAGTACTACAACGGGGGGGCGAAAGGACTACACCTTC. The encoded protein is CASTTTGGRKDYTF.

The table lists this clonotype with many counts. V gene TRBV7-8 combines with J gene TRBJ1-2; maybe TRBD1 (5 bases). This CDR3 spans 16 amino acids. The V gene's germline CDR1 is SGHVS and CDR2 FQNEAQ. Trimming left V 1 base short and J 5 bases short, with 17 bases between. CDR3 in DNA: TGTGCCAGCAGCTTAGTTGGTGACCCGAGGGGTTATGGCTACACCTTC. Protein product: CASSLVGDPRGYGYTF.

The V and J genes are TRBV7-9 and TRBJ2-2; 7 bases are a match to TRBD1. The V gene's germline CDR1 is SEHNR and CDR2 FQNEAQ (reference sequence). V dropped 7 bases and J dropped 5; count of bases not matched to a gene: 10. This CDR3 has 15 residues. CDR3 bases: TGTGCCAGCACCGGTCAGGGACAGAGGACCGGGGAGCTGTTTTTT. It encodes CASTGQGQRTGELFF.

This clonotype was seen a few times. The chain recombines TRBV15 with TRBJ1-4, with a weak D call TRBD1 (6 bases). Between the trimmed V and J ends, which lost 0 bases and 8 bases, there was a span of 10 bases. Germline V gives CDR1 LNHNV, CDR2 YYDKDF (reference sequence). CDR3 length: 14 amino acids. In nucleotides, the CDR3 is TGTGCCACCAGCAGAGATGGGAGGGGGGAAAAACTGTTTTTT. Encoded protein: CATSRDGRGEKLFF.

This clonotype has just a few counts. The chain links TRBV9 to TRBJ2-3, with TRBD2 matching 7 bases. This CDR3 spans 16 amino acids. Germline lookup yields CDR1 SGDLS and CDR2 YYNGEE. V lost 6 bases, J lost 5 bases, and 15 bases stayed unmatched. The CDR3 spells CASTSPGGLLEDTQYF. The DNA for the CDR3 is TGTGCCAGCACCTCCCCCGGGGGGTTGTTGGAAGATACGCAGTATTTT.

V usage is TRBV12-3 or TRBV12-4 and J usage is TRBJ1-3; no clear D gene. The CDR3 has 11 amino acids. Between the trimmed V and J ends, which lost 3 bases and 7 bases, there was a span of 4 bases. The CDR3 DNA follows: TGTGCCAGCAGTTTCCTTAACACCATATATTTT. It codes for CASSFLNTIYF.

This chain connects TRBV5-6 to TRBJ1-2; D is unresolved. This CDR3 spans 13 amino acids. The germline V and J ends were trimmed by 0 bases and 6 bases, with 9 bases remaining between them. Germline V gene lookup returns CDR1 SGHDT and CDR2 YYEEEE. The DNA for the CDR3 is TGTGCCAGCAGCTTGGTAGCTTTGGATGGCTACACCTTC. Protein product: CASSLVALDGYTF.

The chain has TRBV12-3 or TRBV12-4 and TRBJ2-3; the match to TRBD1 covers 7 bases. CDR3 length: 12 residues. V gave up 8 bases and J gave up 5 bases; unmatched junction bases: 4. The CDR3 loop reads CASQGVGDTQYF. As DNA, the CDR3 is TGTGCCAGCCAGGGGGTCGGAGATACGCAGTATTTT.

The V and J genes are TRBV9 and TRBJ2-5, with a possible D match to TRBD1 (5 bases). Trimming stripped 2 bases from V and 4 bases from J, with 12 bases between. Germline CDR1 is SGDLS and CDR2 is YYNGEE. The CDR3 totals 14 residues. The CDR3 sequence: CASSVSGQGETQYF. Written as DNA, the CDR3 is TGTGCCAGCAGCGTTTCAGGCCAGGGAGAGACCCAGTACTTC.

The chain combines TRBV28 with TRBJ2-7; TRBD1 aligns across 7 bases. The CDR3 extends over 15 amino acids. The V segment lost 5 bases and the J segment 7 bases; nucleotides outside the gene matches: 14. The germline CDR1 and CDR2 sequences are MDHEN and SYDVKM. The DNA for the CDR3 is TGTGCCAGCAGTACCCGTCGACAGGGAACGCGGGAGCAGTACTTC. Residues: CASSTRRQGTREQYF.

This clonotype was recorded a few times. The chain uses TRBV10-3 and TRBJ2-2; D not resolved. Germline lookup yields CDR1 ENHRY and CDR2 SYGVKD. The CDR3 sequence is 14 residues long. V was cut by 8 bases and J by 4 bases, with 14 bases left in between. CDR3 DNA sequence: TGTGCCATCGAAGCGAGACCGGGCACCGGGGAGCTGTTTTTT. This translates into CAIEARPGTGELFF.

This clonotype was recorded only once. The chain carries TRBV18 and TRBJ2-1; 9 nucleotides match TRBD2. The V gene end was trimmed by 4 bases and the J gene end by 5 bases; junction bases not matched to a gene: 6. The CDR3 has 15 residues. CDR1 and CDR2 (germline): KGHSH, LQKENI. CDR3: CASSQIAGANNEQFF. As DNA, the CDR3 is TGTGCCAGCTCACAGATAGCGGGGGCAAACAATGAGCAGTTCTTC.

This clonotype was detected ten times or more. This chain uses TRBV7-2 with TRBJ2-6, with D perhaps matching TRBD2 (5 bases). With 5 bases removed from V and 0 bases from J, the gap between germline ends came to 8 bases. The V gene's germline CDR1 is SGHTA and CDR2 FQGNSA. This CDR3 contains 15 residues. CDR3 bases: TGTGCCAGCAGCGGCGGAGGCTCTGGGGCCAACGTCCTGACTTTC. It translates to CASSGGGSGANVLTF.

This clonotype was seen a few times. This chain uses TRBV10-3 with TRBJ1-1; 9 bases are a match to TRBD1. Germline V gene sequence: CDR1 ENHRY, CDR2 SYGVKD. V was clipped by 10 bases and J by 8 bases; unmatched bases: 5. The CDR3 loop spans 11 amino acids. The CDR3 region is CATNRGQEAFF. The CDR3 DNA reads TGTGCCACAAACAGGGGGCAGGAAGCTTTCTTT.

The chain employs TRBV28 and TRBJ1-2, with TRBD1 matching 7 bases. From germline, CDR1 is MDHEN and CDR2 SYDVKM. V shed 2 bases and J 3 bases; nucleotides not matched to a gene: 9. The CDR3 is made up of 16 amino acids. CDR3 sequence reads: CASSLVLGQPYYGYTF. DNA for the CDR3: TGTGCCAGCAGTTTAGTTCTGGGACAGCCTTACTATGGCTACACCTTC.

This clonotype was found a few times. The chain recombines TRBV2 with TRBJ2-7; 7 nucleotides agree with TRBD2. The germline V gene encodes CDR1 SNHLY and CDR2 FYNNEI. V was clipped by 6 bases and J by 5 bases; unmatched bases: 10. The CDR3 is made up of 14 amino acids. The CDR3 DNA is TGTGCCAGCAGGAAGGAACTAGCGACCAACGAGCAGTACTTC. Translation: CASRKELATNEQYF.

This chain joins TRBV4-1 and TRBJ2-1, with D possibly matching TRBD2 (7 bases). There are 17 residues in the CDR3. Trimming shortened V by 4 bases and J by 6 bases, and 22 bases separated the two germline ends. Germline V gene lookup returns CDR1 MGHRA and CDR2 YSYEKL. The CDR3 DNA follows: TGCGCCAGCAGCCCCTCTCGGGCGGGGGCCTTAATCAATGAGCAGTTCTTC. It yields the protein CASSPSRAGALINEQFF.

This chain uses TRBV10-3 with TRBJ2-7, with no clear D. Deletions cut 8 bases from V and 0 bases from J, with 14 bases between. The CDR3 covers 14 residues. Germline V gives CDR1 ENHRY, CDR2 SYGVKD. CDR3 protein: CAIGGRMSSYEQYF. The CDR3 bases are TGTGCCATCGGCGGACGAATGAGCTCCTACGAGCAGTACTTC.